Listed below are T cell receptor beta chains from one sample, sequenced in a study of T cell responses to AZD1222 COVID-19 vaccine. Measured with immunoSEQ multiplex PCR; TCRdb has only the in-frame clones, and not every one. The sample includes roughly 98,000 clones, approximately 92% of them seen just once. This specimen consisted of peripheral blood, obtained on day 0 of AZD1222 vaccination. The receptors here all came from an adult in good health. CDR3s include the opening cysteine and the closing phenylalanine or tryptophan. D genes are given only for firm matches. Clone sizes are given selectively: once, few, many, or a class where the clone is expanded.

size,J,V,D,CDR3,DNA
.,TRBJ2-3,TRBV7-2,.,CASSSNPGVGTDTQYF,TGTGCCAGCAGCTCGAACCCAGGGGTAGGAACAGATACGCAGTATTTT
.,TRBJ2-2,TRBV4-1,.,CASTHRVGRPGELFF,TGCGCCAGCACCCACCGAGTGGGTCGGCCCGGGGAGCTGTTTTTT
once,TRBJ1-1,TRBV10-3,TRBD1,CAIRETGAATEAFF,TGTGCCATCAGGGAAACAGGGGCGGCCACTGAAGCTTTCTTT
.,TRBJ1-5,TRBV4-1,TRBD1,CASRDVRGPSNQPQHF,TGCGCCAGCAGGGATGTAAGGGGGCCAAGCAATCAGCCCCAGCATTTT
.,TRBJ2-3,TRBV7-3,TRBD1,CASSLGTGVVDTQYF,TGTGCCAGCAGCTTAGGGACAGGGGTAGTAGATACGCAGTATTTT
.,TRBJ2-3,TRBV9,.,CASSVGPGGDTQYF,TGTGCCAGCAGCGTAGGGCCCGGGGGAGATACGCAGTATTTT
.,TRBJ2-1,TRBV7-3,.,CASSLGGRYNEQFF,TGTGCCAGCAGCCTTGGCGGAAGGTACAATGAGCAGTTCTTC
.,TRBJ1-1,TRBV6-5,TRBD1,CASSLTGANTEAFF,TGTGCCAGCAGTCTCACAGGGGCCAACACTGAAGCTTTCTTT
.,TRBJ1-2,TRBV5-5,.,CASSPNDRSNPYGYTF,TGTGCCAGCAGCCCCAACGACAGGTCCAACCCCTATGGCTACACCTTC
.,TRBJ1-1,TRBV11-2,TRBD1,CASSLIGGVNTEAFF,TGTGCCAGCAGCTTAATAGGGGGCGTAAACACTGAAGCTTTCTTT
.,TRBJ1-5,TRBV19,.,CASSITGNQPQHF,TGTGCCAGTAGTATCACAGGGAATCAGCCCCAGCATTTT
.,TRBJ2-1,TRBV28,.,CASSFLGLYNEQFF,TGTGCCAGCAGTTTTCTAGGTCTTTACAATGAGCAGTTCTTC
.,TRBJ2-5,TRBV6-5,TRBD1,CASSRTGGWQETQYF,TGTGCCAGCAGTCGCACAGGGGGCTGGCAAGAGACCCAGTACTTC
.,TRBJ1-1,TRBV28,.,CASSFLGGRLEAFF,TGTGCCAGCAGTTTTCTCGGGGGCAGGCTAGAAGCTTTCTTT
.,TRBJ1-1,TRBV19,.,CASSSEGGMPAFF,TGTGCCAGTAGTTCCGAGGGGGGGATGCCGGCTTTCTTT
few,TRBJ2-7,TRBV7-7,TRBD1,CASSLQGGEQYF,TGTGCTAGCAGCCTACAGGGGGGTGAGCAGTACTTC
.,TRBJ2-3,TRBV14,.,CASSQAGATDTQYF,TGTGCCAGCAGCCAAGCCGGGGCCACAGATACGCAGTATTTT
.,TRBJ1-1,TRBV19,.,CATSPDLNTEAFF,TGTGCCACGTCTCCGGACTTAAACACTGAAGCTTTCTTT
.,TRBJ1-2,TRBV18,TRBD1,CASSRVSDRGDGYTF,TGTGCCAGCTCACGGGTGTCGGACAGGGGGGATGGCTACACCTTC
.,TRBJ2-1,TRBV6-1,TRBD2,CASSELAGNSWGEQFF,TGTGCCAGCAGTGAATTAGCGGGGAACTCTTGGGGTGAGCAGTTCTTC
once,TRBJ1-1,TRBV19,TRBD1,CASSTRDRGLLDTEAFF,TGTGCCAGTAGTACCCGGGACAGGGGGCTTTTGGACACTGAAGCTTTCTTT
few,TRBJ1-5,TRBV5-1,.,CASSPDGDQPQHF,TGCGCCAGCAGCCCAGATGGGGATCAGCCCCAGCATTTT
.,TRBJ1-4,TRBV6-2/TRBV6-3,TRBD1,CASSQTGPSGELFF,TGTGCCAGCAGCCAGACAGGGCCCTCGGGGGAACTGTTTTTT
few,TRBJ1-4,TRBV28,.,CATLSNEKLFF,TGTGCCACCCTTTCCAATGAAAAACTGTTTTTT
.,TRBJ2-1,TRBV6-5,.,CASSPGTEYNEQFF,TGTGCCAGCAGCCCCGGGACTGAGTACAATGAGCAGTTCTTC
.,TRBJ1-2,TRBV9,TRBD1,CASTLRQGNYGYTF,TGTGCCAGCACCCTGAGACAGGGCAACTATGGCTACACCTTC
.,TRBJ1-1,TRBV18,.,CASSHAKDTEAFF,TGTGCCAGCTCCCATGCCAAAGACACTGAAGCTTTCTTT
few,TRBJ1-1,TRBV10-2,.,CASKARDTEAFF,TGCGCCAGCAAGGCAAGGGACACTGAAGCTTTCTTT
.,TRBJ2-1,TRBV2,.,CASSESGYNEQFF,TGTGCCAGCAGTGAATCCGGGTACAATGAGCAGTTCTTC
.,TRBJ2-5,TRBV5-6,TRBD1,CASSLIGGTGLSQETQYF,TGTGCCAGCAGCTTGATTGGGGGGACAGGGCTTTCCCAAGAGACCCAGTACTTC
.,TRBJ1-3,TRBV19,.,CASVKQGSGNTIYF,TGTGCCAGTGTGAAACAGGGCTCTGGAAACACCATATATTTT
.,TRBJ2-1,TRBV19,.,CASTQLGLIEQFF,TGTGCCAGTACCCAACTGGGACTTATAGAGCAGTTCTTC
.,TRBJ1-4,TRBV27,.,CASSLSRLTNEKLFF,TGTGCCAGCAGTTTATCTCGGTTGACTAATGAAAAACTGTTTTTT
.,TRBJ1-2,TRBV7-9,TRBD1,CASSRGTADFLANYGYTF,TGTGCCAGCAGCCGCGGGACAGCCGATTTCTTAGCTAACTATGGCTACACCTTC
.,TRBJ2-2,TRBV4-3,TRBD2,CASSQVRGAGELFF,TGCGCCAGCAGCCAAGTCCGGGGGGCCGGGGAGCTGTTTTTT
once,TRBJ1-3,TRBV25-1,.,CASSDFTQYSGNTIYF,TGTGCCAGCAGTGATTTTACGCAGTACTCTGGAAACACCATATATTTT
.,TRBJ1-2,TRBV6-5,.,CATPKETPGYTF,TGTGCCACCCCTAAGGAGACGCCTGGCTACACCTTC
.,TRBJ1-6,TRBV7-8,.,CASSLESSYNSPLHF,TGTGCCAGCAGCTTAGAAAGCTCCTATAATTCACCCCTCCACTTT
.,TRBJ2-1,TRBV3-1/TRBV3-2,.,CASSQEMTSVNNEQFF,TGTGCCAGCAGCCAAGAGATGACCTCGGTAAACAATGAGCAGTTCTTC
.,TRBJ2-1,TRBV5-1,TRBD2,CASSLVSRLAGGYNEQFF,TGCGCCAGCAGCTTGGTCTCTCGGCTAGCGGGGGGTTACAATGAGCAGTTCTTC
.,TRBJ1-5,TRBV18,TRBD1,CASSPGQGSNQPQHF,TGTGCCAGCTCACCGGGACAGGGAAGCAATCAGCCCCAGCATTTT
.,TRBJ1-1,TRBV9,.,CASSVETANTEAFF,TGTGCCAGCAGCGTAGAGACAGCAAACACTGAAGCTTTCTTT
.,TRBJ2-1,TRBV7-2,.,CASSLVGLAEQFF,TGTGCCAGCAGCTTAGTGGGGTTAGCGGAGCAGTTCTTC
.,TRBJ1-2,TRBV9,.,CASSATSAQYGYTF,TGTGCCAGCAGCGCTACGTCCGCCCAATATGGCTACACCTTC
.,TRBJ1-5,TRBV7-8,.,CASSSLRNQPQHF,TGTGCCAGCAGCAGCCTTCGAAATCAGCCCCAGCATTTT
once,TRBJ2-5,TRBV7-3,.,CASSLAGVRETQYF,TGTGCCAGCAGCTTAGCAGGGGTACGAGAGACCCAGTACTTC
.,TRBJ1-1,TRBV6-5,.,CASSYRDRNTEAFF,TGTGCCAGCAGTTACAGAGACAGGAACACTGAAGCTTTCTTT
.,TRBJ2-5,TRBV3-1/TRBV3-2,TRBD1,CASSRRRQGEETQYF,TGTGCCAGCAGCCGTCGCCGACAGGGTGAAGAGACCCAGTACTTC
.,TRBJ1-1,TRBV9,.,CASSVKGVNTEAFF,TGTGCCAGCAGCGTTAAAGGGGTGAACACTGAAGCTTTCTTT
.,TRBJ1-1,TRBV14,.,CASSHRAMNTEAFF,TGTGCCAGCAGCCACCGGGCGATGAACACTGAAGCTTTCTTT
.,TRBJ2-7,TRBV28,.,CASTPGQTYEQYF,TGTGCCAGCACCCCTGGACAGACCTACGAGCAGTACTTC
.,TRBJ2-7,TRBV6-5,TRBD2,CASSLAGGSSYEQYF,TGTGCCAGCAGTTTAGCGGGAGGGTCCTCCTACGAGCAGTACTTC
.,TRBJ2-1,TRBV19,.,CASSLARDGTQFF,TGTGCCAGTAGTTTAGCCAGGGACGGTACGCAGTTCTTC
.,TRBJ2-7,TRBV7-9,TRBD1,CASSTTGTREQYF,TGTGCCAGCAGCACGACAGGGACGCGCGAGCAGTACTTC